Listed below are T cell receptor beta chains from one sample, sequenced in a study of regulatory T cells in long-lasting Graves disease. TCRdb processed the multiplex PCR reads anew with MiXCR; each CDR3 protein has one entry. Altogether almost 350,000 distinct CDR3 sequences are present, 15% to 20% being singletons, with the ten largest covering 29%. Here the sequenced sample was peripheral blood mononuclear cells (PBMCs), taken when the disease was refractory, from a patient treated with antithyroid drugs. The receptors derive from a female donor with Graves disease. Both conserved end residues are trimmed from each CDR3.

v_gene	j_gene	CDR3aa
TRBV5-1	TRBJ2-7	ASSLVSSYEQY
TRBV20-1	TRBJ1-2	SARPPPGQGAQGYT
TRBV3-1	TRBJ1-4	ASSQTTGPNEKLF
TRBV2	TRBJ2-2	ASSPLGVGELF
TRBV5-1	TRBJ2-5	ASSPAVAAGLQETQY
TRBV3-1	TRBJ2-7	ASSLGGRSEQY
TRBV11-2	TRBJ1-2	ASSSRNSGGYGYT
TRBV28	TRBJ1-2	ASSLIQENYGYT
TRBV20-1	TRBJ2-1	SAMQSGTTQF
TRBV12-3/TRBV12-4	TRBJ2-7	ASSLYGSYEQY
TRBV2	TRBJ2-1	ASSASDTTDAEQF
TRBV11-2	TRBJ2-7	ASSDLRGAWEQY
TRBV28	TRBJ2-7	ASSIPAPYEQY
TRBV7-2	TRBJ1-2	ASSKDNYGYT
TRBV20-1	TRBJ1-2	SARAGHMRFNYGYT
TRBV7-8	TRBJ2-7	ASSRVGSYEQY
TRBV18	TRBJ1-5	ASSSLRQGPMSNQPQH
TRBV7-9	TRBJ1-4	ASSSVGEKLF
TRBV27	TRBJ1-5	ASSFQEGNQPQH
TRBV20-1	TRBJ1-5	SAPQGRKQPQH
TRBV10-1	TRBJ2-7	ASSRDGLTEQY
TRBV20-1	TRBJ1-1	SARTSTGNTEAF
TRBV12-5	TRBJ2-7	ASGLDTGGGSYEQY
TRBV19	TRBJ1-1	ASSITGGRNTEAF
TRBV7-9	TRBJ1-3	ASSLGTGDGNTIY
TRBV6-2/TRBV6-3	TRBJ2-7	AIREVVSYEQY
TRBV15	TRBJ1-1	ATSRDRGATEAF
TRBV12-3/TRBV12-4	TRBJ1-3	ASSHSSPIY
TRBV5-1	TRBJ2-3	ASSWISGEDFTDTQY
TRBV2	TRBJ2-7	ASSEMGSWDEQY
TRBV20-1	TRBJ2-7	SASSDYEQY
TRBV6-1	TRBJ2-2	ASSRTSGGLPGELF
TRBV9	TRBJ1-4	ASSVVGQGGEKLF
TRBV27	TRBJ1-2	ASSFLMPRTGGHGYT
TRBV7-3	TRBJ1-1	ASSFLQNTEAF
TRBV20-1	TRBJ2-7	SAPNPDGRYEQY
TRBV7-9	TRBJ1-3	ASSQRITIY
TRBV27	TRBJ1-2	ASSFGTAAGYT
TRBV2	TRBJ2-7	ASSERRLAGGSIHEQY
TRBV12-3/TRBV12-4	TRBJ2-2	ASSFQGQGGAGELF
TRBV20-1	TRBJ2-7	SAKLAGGSHYEQY
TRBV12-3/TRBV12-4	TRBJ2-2	ASSGRLREEFGELF
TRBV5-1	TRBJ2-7	ASSLGQGIHEQY
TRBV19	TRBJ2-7	ASSIRGTAYEQY
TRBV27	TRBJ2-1	ASSLGSSNEQF
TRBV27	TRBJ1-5	ASSLRQGGQPQH
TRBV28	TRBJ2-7	ASSLRHYKGYEQY
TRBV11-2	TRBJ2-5	ASSLVWAGETQY
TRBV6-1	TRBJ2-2	ASSRTRAGELF
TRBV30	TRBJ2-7	AWSPDRTKQY
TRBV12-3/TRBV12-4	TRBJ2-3	ASSFRQGYADTQY
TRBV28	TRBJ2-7	ASSPRGYEQY
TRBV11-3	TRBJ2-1	ASSTRTSGGAIQF
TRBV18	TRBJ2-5	ASSHRYQETQY
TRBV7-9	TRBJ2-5	ASSLESFAQY
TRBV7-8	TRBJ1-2	ASSLGGTISYGYT
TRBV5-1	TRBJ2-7	ASSWGENYEQY
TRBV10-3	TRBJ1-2	AISARTGDHYGYT
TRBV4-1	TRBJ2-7	ASSHVDRGGYEQY
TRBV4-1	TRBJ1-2	ASSHVFRDPGHGYT